The 26 T cell receptor beta chains below all came from one sample that was sequenced in a study of blood T cell repertoires in COVID-19 (dated by TCRdb to the early 2020s). Preparation of the library involved the immunoSEQ multiplex PCR assay. Imported from immuneACCESS, the table was reduced by TCRdb to in-frame sequences with V and J called. These copies leave out some clones; in studies compared against another copy, an unresolved V gene accounts for under half, and the cause of the remainder is not known. This sample comprises about 150,000 clones, around three quarters of them detected only once. Clones ranked in the top ten supply approximately 8.6% of the sample. The sequencing input was peripheral blood. The receptors were sampled from a man aged 45-60 years with active or convalescent COVID-19.

This clone occurred a few times. This rearrangement joins TRBV11-1 to TRBJ2-7; a weak D match, TRBD2 (5 bases). CDR3 length: 14 residues. Germline V gene lookup returns CDR1 SGHAT and CDR2 FQDESV (reference sequence). V lost 5 bases and J 2 bases, leaving 13 bases between the germline ends. CDR3 residues: CASSTPAAAYEQYF. The DNA for the CDR3 is TGTGCCAGCAGCACTCCAGCGGCCGCCTACGAGCAGTACTTC.

The rearrangement joins TRBV4-1 to TRBJ2-7, with a possible D match to TRBD2 (5 bases). In germline, CDR1 is MGHRA, CDR2 YSYEKL. V was clipped by 1 base and J by 5 bases, with 21 bases between them. The CDR3 contains 17 residues. The DNA of the CDR3 is TGCGCCAGCAGCCAAGGAGGGTTCGGGCTAGCTGGCGACGAGCAGTACTTC. This sequence encodes CASSQGGFGLAGDEQYF.

The chain couples TRBV4-1 to TRBJ2-5; 9 bases agree with TRBD1. The CDR3 has 15 amino acids. Germline lookup yields CDR1 MGHRA and CDR2 YSYEKL. J was trimmed by 5 bases and V by 8 bases; bases with no gene match: 12. CDR3 nucleotides: TGCGCCAGCCGGACCGGGACAGGGTCGGAGGAGACCCAGTACTTC. Protein product: CASRTGTGSEETQYF.

The chain is built from TRBV28 and TRBJ2-3; D gene unclear. The V gene lost 2 bases and the J gene lost 5 bases, with 17 bases spanning the gap. The CDR3 is 16 residues long. CDR1 and CDR2 (germline): MDHEN, SYDVKM. The chain's CDR3 is CASSLNPAETRDTQYF. The CDR3 DNA follows: TGTGCCAGCAGTTTAAATCCGGCAGAGACAAGAGATACGCAGTATTTT.

V gene TRBV2 combines with J gene TRBJ2-7; 9 bases are a match to TRBD1. J was trimmed by 5 bases and V by 7 bases; bases with no gene match: 9. Germline-derived CDR1 and CDR2 are SNHLY and FYNNEI. The CDR3 length is 14 residues. The CDR3 sequence: CASTLQGAVNEQYF. The CDR3 DNA is TGTGCCAGCACCTTACAGGGGGCGGTAAACGAGCAGTACTTC.

This chain links TRBV28 with TRBJ2-7; 8 positions agree with TRBD2. The CDR3 extends over 15 amino acids. Germline V gene lookup returns CDR1 MDHEN and CDR2 SYDVKM. With V trimmed by 3 bases and J by 5 bases, 9 bases remained unmatched. The CDR3 is CASSFYRGGPNEQYF. The CDR3 bases are TGTGCCAGCAGTTTTTACCGGGGGGGTCCCAACGAGCAGTACTTC. The full variable domain, rest sourced from reference TRBV28 and TRBJ2-7, is DVKVTQSSRYLVKRTGEKVFLECVQDMDHENMFWYRQDPGLGLRLIYFSYDVKMKEKGDIPEGYSVSREKKERFSLILESASTNQTSMYLCASSFYRGGPNEQYFGPGTRLTVT.

This chain joins TRBV7-3 and TRBJ2-1; 10 positions agree with TRBD2. The length of the CDR3 is 16 residues. Germline lookup yields CDR1 SGHTA and CDR2 FQGTGA. J gave up 7 bases and V 5 bases, and 11 bases lay outside the gene matches. Here the CDR3 reads CASSTRPLAGVNEQFF. The CDR3 region has the DNA TGTGCCAGCAGCACCCGGCCCCTAGCGGGAGTTAATGAGCAGTTCTTC.

This clone was found once. The chain is built from TRBV10-3 and TRBJ2-2; TRBD1 matches at 8 bases. The V gene's germline CDR1 is ENHRY and CDR2 SYGVKD. After removal of 6 bases from V and 6 bases from J, the junction contained 9 bases not matched to a gene. The CDR3 spans 15 residues. The CDR3 protein is CAIRGVDRVPGELFF. The CDR3 DNA follows: TGTGCCATCAGGGGTGTGGACAGGGTTCCCGGGGAGCTGTTTTTT.

The chain carries TRBV5-4 and TRBJ2-3; maybe TRBD2 (5 bases). CDR3 length: 14 amino acids. V dropped 4 bases and J dropped 7 bases, with 16 bases sitting between them. Germline V gives CDR1 SGHNT, CDR2 YYREEE (reference sequence). CDR3 nucleotides: TGTGCCAGCAGCCTAAGAGGGCCTCAAAATACGCAGTATTTT. Amino acid sequence: CASSLRGPQNTQYF.

The chain carries TRBV2 and TRBJ2-7, with 12 bases that match TRBD1. With V trimmed by 4 bases and J by 6 bases, 1 base remained unmatched. The CDR3 contains 13 residues. The germline V gene has CDR1 SNHLY and CDR2 FYNNEI. The CDR3 nucleotides read TGTGCCAGCAGTGGGGACAGGGGGCGCGAGCAGTACTTC. This gives the protein CASSGDRGREQYF.

This clone was counted between two and nine times. This chain links TRBV15 with TRBJ1-5; a weak D match, TRBD1 (5 bases). Germline CDR1 LNHNV, CDR2 YYDKDF (reference sequence). This CDR3 is built from 14 residues. Trimming pared 0 bases from V and 7 bases from J, leaving 10 bases between. In DNA form, the CDR3 reads TGTGCCACCAGCAGAGATTCCCAGGGCCAGCCCCAGCATTTT. Translating gives CATSRDSQGQPQHF.

The V gene is TRBV5-1, the J gene TRBJ1-1; D might be TRBD1 (6 bases). The V gene's germline CDR1 is SGHRS and CDR2 YFSETQ. The germline V and J ends were trimmed by 6 bases and 4 bases, with 16 bases remaining between them. This CDR3 is 14 amino acids long. The CDR3 nucleotides read TGCGCCAGCACCGAACAGGGCGTGAGCACTGAAGCTTTCTTT. Amino acid sequence: CASTEQGVSTEAFF.

The rearrangement uses TRBV12-3 or TRBV12-4 and TRBJ1-2; TRBD1 matches 7 bases. This CDR3 comprises 13 residues. Trimming at V came to 6 bases and at J to 2 bases, leaving 3 bases not matched to a gene. The CDR3 nucleotides read TGTGCCAGCAGCTTGGACAGGAACTATGGCTACACCTTC. Its protein is CASSLDRNYGYTF.

The chain is built from TRBV30 and TRBJ2-7, with 9 bases fitting TRBD2. This CDR3 has 16 amino acids. Germline V gene data show CDR1 as GTSNPN and CDR2 as SVGIG (reference sequence). The V segment lost 1 base and the J segment 4 bases; nucleotides outside the gene matches: 11. The CDR3 loop reads CAWSAFGTSRYYEQYF. CDR3 bases: TGTGCCTGGAGTGCCTTCGGGACTAGCAGATATTACGAGCAGTACTTC.

This chain connects TRBV30 to TRBJ2-1, with a weak D call TRBD2 (5 bases). The germline gives CDR1 GTSNPN, CDR2 SVGIG (reference sequence). CDR3 length: 15 residues. Trimming shortened V by 0 bases and J by 6 bases, and 15 bases separated the two germline ends. For the CDR3, the DNA is TGTGCCTGGAGTGTACCGAGGGCTACCACCAATGAGCAGTTCTTC. Translating gives CAWSVPRATTNEQFF.

The chain couples TRBV11-3 to TRBJ1-5; TRBD1 matches at 11 bases. The CDR3 loop spans 20 amino acids. After removal of 2 bases from V and 0 bases from J, the junction contained 12 bases not matched to a gene. Germline-derived CDR1 and CDR2 are SGHNT and YENEEA. CDR3 nucleotide sequence: TGTGCCAGCAGCTTATCTCGTAGGGACAGGGGGTTGTATAGCAATCAGCCCCAGCATTTT. It translates to CASSLSRRDRGLYSNQPQHF.

The gene calls are TRBV2 and TRBJ1-5; 10 bases map to TRBD1. The CDR3 loop spans 14 amino acids. Germline values: CDR1 SNHLY, CDR2 FYNNEI. V was clipped by 6 bases and J by 3 bases; unmatched bases: 2. CDR3 DNA sequence: TGTGCCAGCAGGACAGGGGGCCCCAATCAGCCCCAGCATTTT. Translated: CASRTGGPNQPQHF.

This sequence joins TRBV6-1 and TRBJ2-7, with 11 bases matching TRBD1. The V segment lost 3 bases and the J segment 0 bases; nucleotides outside the gene matches: 4. This CDR3 has 16 residues. Germline V gene lookup returns CDR1 MNHNS and CDR2 SASEGT. The CDR3 protein is CASSDRTGGLSYEQYF. The CDR3 nucleotides are TGTGCCAGCAGTGACCGGACAGGGGGCCTCTCCTACGAGCAGTACTTC.

This clone was seen a few times. The chain has TRBV3-1 (or the pseudogene TRBV3-2) and TRBJ1-6, with 7 bases lining up with TRBD1. The germline gives CDR1 LGHDT, CDR2 YNNKEL (reference sequence). V was pared by 4 bases and J by 6 bases, with 12 bases of the junction left unmatched. The CDR3 extends over 17 amino acids. For the CDR3, the DNA is TGTGCCAGCAGCCGAGAGGAAGGGGGACAGTCTAATTCACCCCTCCACTTT. Translated, it gives CASSREEGGQSNSPLHF.

The chain couples TRBV5-4 to TRBJ2-7; TRBD1 might be the D (6 bases). Per germline, CDR1 SGHNT and CDR2 YYREEE (reference sequence). This CDR3 comprises 13 residues. V lost 0 bases and J lost 3, with 7 bases in between. CDR3 in DNA: TGTGCCAGCAGCTTGGCCAGGGGCTACGAGCAGTACTTC. Protein product: CASSLARGYEQYF.

This chain links TRBV30 with TRBJ2-7; 7 bases align to TRBD1. The germline CDR1 and CDR2 sequences are GTSNPN and SVGIG (reference sequence). This CDR3 is 13 amino acids long. Trimming removed 5 bases from V and 6 bases from J; junction bases left unmatched: 10. CDR3 nucleotide sequence: TGTGCCTGGCGGACAGGCCCCTCCGGCGAGCAGTACTTC. Translating gives CAWRTGPSGEQYF.

This clone has a single count. V usage is TRBV6-6 and J usage is TRBJ1-1; 7 nucleotides match TRBD1. The germline V gene encodes CDR1 MNHNY and CDR2 SVGAGI (reference sequence). The trim removed 5 bases at V and 3 bases at J, leaving 12 bases unmatched. CDR3 length: 16 residues. The CDR3 DNA is TGTGCCAGCAGTCTGTACGGCACAGGGGAGGACACTGAAGCTTTCTTT. It codes for CASSLYGTGEDTEAFF.

This rearrangement joins TRBV30 to TRBJ1-1; D remains unclear. Between the trimmed V and J ends, which lost 0 bases and 0 bases, there was a span of 8 bases. This CDR3 is built from 14 residues. CDR1 is GTSNPN and CDR2 is SVGIG in the germline V gene (reference sequence). The CDR3 DNA follows: TGTGCCTGGAGTGTAACTCTACTGAACACTGAAGCTTTCTTT. It encodes CAWSVTLLNTEAFF. The entire variable domain, with the rest obtained from reference TRBV30 and TRBJ1-1, is as follows: SQTIHQWPATLVQPVGSPLSLECTVEGTSNPNLYWYRQAAGRGLQLLFYSVGIGQISSEVPQNLSASRPQDRQFILSSKKLLLSDSGFYLCAWSVTLLNTEAFFGQGTRLTVV.

This rearrangement joins TRBV6-5 to TRBJ2-3; TRBD1 agrees at 7 bases. Germline CDR1 is MNHEY and CDR2 is SVGAGI. The length of the CDR3 is 15 residues. Germline trimming cut 5 bases from V and 4 bases from J; bases unmatched to any gene: 9. The CDR3 DNA sequence: TGTGCCAGCAGTCCGATTAGGGGGCGCGCAGATACGCAGTATTTT. It specifies CASSPIRGRADTQYF.

The chain employs TRBV7-9 and TRBJ1-5; D uncertain. Trimming stripped 3 bases from V and 0 bases from J, with 9 bases between. This CDR3 contains 15 residues. In germline, CDR1 is SEHNR, CDR2 FQNEAQ (reference sequence). The CDR3 DNA sequence: TGTGCCAGCAGCTTTAGTTTGAGTAGCAATCAGCCCCAGCATTTT. Translated: CASSFSLSSNQPQHF.

This clone was found a few times. The chain links TRBV7-3 to TRBJ1-5, with unresolved D. In germline, CDR1 is SGHTA, CDR2 FQGTGA. Trimming removed 3 bases from V and 4 bases from J, with 7 bases in between. CDR3 length equals 13 residues. The CDR3, as DNA: TGTGCCAGCAGCTTCATTGCGAATCAGCCCCAGCATTTT. It specifies CASSFIANQPQHF.